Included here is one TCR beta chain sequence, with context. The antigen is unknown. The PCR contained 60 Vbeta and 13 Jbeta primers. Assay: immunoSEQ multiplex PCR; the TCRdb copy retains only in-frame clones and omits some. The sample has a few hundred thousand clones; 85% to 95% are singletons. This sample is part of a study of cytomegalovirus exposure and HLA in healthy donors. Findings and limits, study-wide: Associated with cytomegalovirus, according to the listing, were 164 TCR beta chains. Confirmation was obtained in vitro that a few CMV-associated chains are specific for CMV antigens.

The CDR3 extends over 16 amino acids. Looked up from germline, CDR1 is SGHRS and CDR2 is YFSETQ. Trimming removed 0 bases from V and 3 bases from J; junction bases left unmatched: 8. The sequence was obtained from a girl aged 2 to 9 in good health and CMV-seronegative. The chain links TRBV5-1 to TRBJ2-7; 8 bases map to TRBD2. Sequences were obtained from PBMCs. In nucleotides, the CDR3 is TGCGCCAGCAGCTTGGCACGCGGGAGGCCTAACTACGAGCAGTACTTC. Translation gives CASSLARGRPNYEQYF.